This T cell receptor (beta chain) appears in the sequencing data of a study of PD-1 blockade in classical Hodgkin lymphoma. Described time point: cycle 4 day 1 (C4D1), after 6 weeks of nivolumab. Each of the patients experienced relapse following autologous stem cell transplantation, and their brentuximab vedotin exposure differed. The CDR3 covers 16 residues. Germline V gene sequence: CDR1 MGHRA, CDR2 YSYEKL. The V segment lost 0 bases and the J segment 5 bases; nucleotides outside the gene matches: 6. Assay: immunoSEQ multiplex PCR; the TCRdb copy retains only in-frame clones and omits some. The sample lists around 35,000 clones, around 68% occurring once.

The TCR was taken from a human donor with classical Hodgkin lymphoma. V and J are TRBV4-1 and TRBJ2-3; TRBD2 agrees at 9 bases. Sequenced here: peripheral blood mononuclear cells (PBMCs), sampled before the fourth cycle of nivolumab. CDR3 amino acids: CASSQDLAGLGDTQYF. For the CDR3, the DNA is TGCGCCAGCAGCCAAGACCTAGCGGGATTAGGAGATACGCAGTATTTT.